Each of the 8 T cell receptor beta chains below was sequenced from the same sample in a study of blood T cell repertoires in COVID-19. The data were produced by immunoSEQ multiplex PCR, yet TCRdb's version contains in-frame clones alone and is incomplete. Here the sample spans about 120,000 clones, under 80% being singletons. The sample consisted of peripheral blood. These TCRs come from a man between 50 and 59 years old with acute or convalescent COVID-19.

The chain is built from TRBV19 and TRBJ1-1; 7 bases fit TRBD1. Germline V CDR1 and CDR2: LNHDA, SQIVND (reference sequence). This CDR3 is built from 14 residues. The J segment lost 6 bases and the V segment lost 3 bases, leaving 7 bases of the junction unmatched. CDR3 in DNA: TGTGCCAGTAGTATGACAGGGCTGCTGGCTGAAGCTTTCTTT. This gives the protein CASSMTGLLAEAFF.

The rearrangement joins TRBV28 to TRBJ2-3; the D gene is possibly TRBD2 (6 bases). Between the trimmed V and J ends, which lost 5 bases and 6 bases, there was a span of 15 bases. Germline CDR1 is MDHEN and CDR2 is SYDVKM. CDR3 size: 14 residues. In DNA form, the CDR3 reads TGTGCCAGCAGTGACGAGCGGGCTCTGGATACGCAGTATTTT. This gives the protein CASSDERALDTQYF.

V and J are TRBV7-3 and TRBJ1-5; D possibly corresponds to TRBD1 (6 bases). The CDR3 extends over 22 amino acids. V was cut by 5 bases and J by 0 bases, with 32 bases left in between. Germline V gives CDR1 SGHTA, CDR2 FQGTGA. As DNA, the CDR3 is TGTGCCAGCAGCCATGTGCGGTTTCCCCAAGCAGGGGTCGGGAATAGCAATCAGCCCCAGCATTTT. Translated: CASSHVRFPQAGVGNSNQPQHF. Complete variable domain (other parts from reference TRBV7-3 and TRBJ1-5): GAGVSQTPSNKVTEKGKYVELRCDPISGHTALYWYRQSLGQGPEFLIYFQGTGAADDSGLPNDRFFAVRPEGSVSTLKIQRTERGDSAVYLCASSHVRFPQAGVGNSNQPQHFGDGTRLSIL.

This clone turned up a few times. The J gene is TRBJ2-1, the V gene TRBV7-3; TRBD2 aligns across 11 bases. The germline gives CDR1 SGHTA, CDR2 FQGTGA. This CDR3 has 16 residues. V lost 0 bases to trimming and J lost 9 bases; unmatched junction nucleotides: 7. CDR3 coding DNA: TGTGCCAGCAGCTTAACGGGTACTAGCGGGAGTGGTGAGCAGTTCTTC. Amino acid sequence: CASSLTGTSGSGEQFF. Based on the CDR3 plus reference TRBV7-3 and TRBJ2-1, the full variable domain is GAGVSQTPSNKVTEKGKYVELRCDPISGHTALYWYRQSLGQGPEFLIYFQGTGAADDSGLPNDRFFAVRPEGSVSTLKIQRTERGDSAVYLCASSLTGTSGSGEQFFGPGTRLTVL.

The genes are TRBV28 and TRBJ1-1; 7 nucleotides line up with TRBD1. Germline trimming cut 5 bases from V and 5 bases from J; bases unmatched to any gene: 8. The CDR3 has 14 amino acids. Germline lookup yields CDR1 MDHEN and CDR2 SYDVKM. The CDR3 here is CASSNRQGWTEAFF. CDR3 in DNA: TGTGCCAGCAGTAACCGACAGGGTTGGACTGAAGCTTTCTTT.

The chain combines TRBV18 with TRBJ1-2, with TRBD1 identical over 7 bases. The junction had 9 bases not matched to a gene; V was cut back by 6 bases and J by 8 bases. Per the germline V gene, CDR1 is KGHSH and CDR2 is LQKENI. There are 13 residues in the CDR3. CDR3 region: CASSSDREEGYTF. CDR3 nucleotide sequence: TGTGCCAGCTCCTCAGACAGGGAAGAAGGCTACACCTTC. Complete variable domain (other parts from reference TRBV18 and TRBJ1-2): NAGVMQNPRHLVRRRGQEARLRCSPMKGHSHVYWYRQLPEEGLKFMVYLQKENIIDESGMPKERFSAEFPKEGPSILRIQQVVRGDSAAYFCASSSDREEGYTFGSGTRLTVV.

The chain is built from TRBV3-1 (or the pseudogene TRBV3-2) and TRBJ1-3; D is possibly TRBD1 (6 bases). V was cut by 5 bases and J by 4 bases, with 12 bases left in between. This CDR3 contains 14 residues. Germline V gives CDR1 LGHDT, CDR2 YNNKEL (reference sequence). CDR3 in amino acids: CASSSTGSGNTIYF. The CDR3 DNA sequence: TGTGCCAGCAGCAGTACAGGGTCAGGAAACACCATATATTTT.

This chain joins TRBV19 and TRBJ2-1; 10 bases match TRBD2. CDR1 is LNHDA, CDR2 SQIVND, per germline (reference sequence). The CDR3 totals 16 residues. Trimming at V came to 2 bases and at J to 0 bases, leaving 1 base not matched to a gene. The CDR3 sequence is CASSITSGASYNEQFF. The DNA of the CDR3 is TGTGCCAGTAGTATAACTAGCGGGGCCTCCTACAATGAGCAGTTCTTC.